The T cell receptor beta chain described here comes from a study of T cell responses to AZD1222 COVID-19 vaccine. Germline V CDR1 and CDR2: MDHEN, SYDVKM. The V and J ends lost 4 bases and 0 bases respectively, with 7 bases between them. There are 13 residues in the CDR3. General observations from the study: Reports indicate that nearly half of spike-specific TCRs are directed at unmutated variant regions. No repertoire was sampled before or during the peak T cell response, only after it. Females made up more of the donors, who were largely white British, and clonal diversity may have come out too low.

For this clone: Its matching antigen is unknown.

Sequencing used immunoSEQ multiplex PCR; TCRdb keeps in-frame clones, though not all of them. The data contain 250,000 or so clones, approximately 95% of them singletons. The V and J genes are TRBV28 and TRBJ2-7; possible D gene TRBD2, 5 bases. The source was peripheral blood, collected on day 0 of AZD1222 vaccination. The source of this sequence is an adult in good health. DNA of the CDR3: TGTGCCAGCAGTTGGACTTCCTCCTACGAGCAGTACTTC. Its protein product is CASSWTSSYEQYF.